A single sample is the source of the 9 T cell receptor beta chains below, sequenced in a study of T cell repertoires in cytomegalovirus infection (dated by TCRdb to between 2019 and 2020). The data were produced on an Illumina HiSeq 1500. TCRdb redid the processing of the public reads, applying fastp at Q25 and MiXCR, and retained in-frame beta chains. When rows share a CDR3 protein, they turn into one entry using the most common DNA and genes. This sample has approximately 500,000 distinct CDR3 sequences in its table, and approximately 15% of those were observed once. The biggest ten clones account for about 24% of the sample. Input material: CD8+ T cells from PBMCs. The receptors stem from a human donor in good health (CMV status not recorded). Some clones in this sample may be carry-over from other donors' samples.

This CDR3 is CASTRTNGDSPLHF. The CDR3 region has the DNA TGTGCCAGCACCCGGACTAACGGGGATTCACCCCTCCACTTT. This chain connects TRBV6-5 to TRBJ1-6; D uncertain. The germline gives CDR1 MNHEY, CDR2 SVGAGI. The CDR3 runs 14 residues. V shed 7 bases and J shed 8 bases, with 15 bases lying between them.

This clonotype appeared a few times. The V call is TRBV4-1, the J call TRBJ2-3; D may correspond to TRBD1 or TRBD2 (5 bases each). The CDR3 covers 18 residues. V was trimmed by 3 bases and J by 2 bases, leaving 21 bases between them. CDR1 MGHRA and CDR2 YSYEKL come from the germline V gene. CDR3 sequence reads: CASSQRGAYPKHTDTQYF. In nucleotides, the CDR3 is TGCGCCAGCAGCCAGAGGGGAGCCTACCCCAAACACACAGATACGCAGTATTTT.

This clonotype turned up a few times. This chain links TRBV2 with TRBJ2-3; D possibly uses TRBD1 or TRBD2 (5 bases each). The germline V and J ends were trimmed by 4 bases and 2 bases, with 10 bases remaining between them. Germline V gene data show CDR1 as SNHLY and CDR2 as FYNNEI. This CDR3 has 14 residues. The CDR3 DNA reads as TGTGCCAGCAGTGCGGGACGCTACACAGATACGCAGTATTTT. Amino acid sequence: CASSAGRYTDTQYF.

This clonotype has more than one count but fewer than ten. It may be a read error: a sequence one base away is much more abundant. The conserved phenylalanine or tryptophan is not found at the CDR3 terminus, so this likely reflects a read error. V gene TRBV27 combines with J gene TRBJ2-7, with 9 bases fitting TRBD1. This CDR3 has 15 residues. J lost 2 bases, V lost 4 bases, and 6 bases had no gene match. CDR1 MNHEY and CDR2 SMNVEV come from the germline V gene (reference sequence). Here the CDR3 reads CASSSPGQGTYEQYL. CDR3 sequence (DNA): TGTGCCAGCAGTTCTCCGGGACAGGGCACCTACGAGCAGTACTTA.

The table lists this clonotype with many counts. The chain employs TRBV7-2 and TRBJ2-1, with D uncertain. Trimming removed 1 base at V and 5 bases at J, with 12 bases between. The germline V gene encodes CDR1 SGHTA and CDR2 FQGNSA. The length of the CDR3 is 15 residues. CDR3 in DNA: TGTGCCAGCAGCTTAGTGAACCTAGGAGACAATGAGCAGTTCTTC. The encoded protein is CASSLVNLGDNEQFF. The full variable domain, with the rest looked up from reference TRBV7-2 and TRBJ2-1, is GAGVSQSPSNKVTEKGKDVELRCDPISGHTALYWYRQSLGQGLEFLIYFQGNSAPDKSGLPSDRFSAERTGGSVSTLTIQRTQQEDSAVYLCASSLVNLGDNEQFFGPGTRLTVL.

This clonotype has more than one count but fewer than ten. This chain links TRBV20-1 with TRBJ2-1; TRBD1 agrees at 8 bases. The CDR3 runs to 13 residues. Germline CDR1 is DFQATT and CDR2 is SNEGSKA (reference sequence). In nucleotides, the CDR3 is TGCAGGGCGAGACAGGGGAACCACAATGAGCAGTTCTTC. Amino acids: CRARQGNHNEQFF.

This clonotype has just a few counts. The rearrangement links TRBV12-5 to TRBJ1-5, with no clear D. CDR1 is LGHNT, CDR2 FRNRAP, per germline. The CDR3 loop spans 15 amino acids. Trimming left V 5 bases short and J 0 bases short, with 11 bases between. The CDR3 loop is CASGGWEYSNQPQHF. The CDR3 region has the DNA TGTGCTAGTGGTGGATGGGAGTATAGCAATCAGCCCCAGCATTTT.

This clonotype occurred many times. The chain joins TRBV7-2 to TRBJ2-7, with a possible D match to TRBD2 (6 bases). V was pared by 5 bases and J by 4 bases, with 15 bases between. The germline CDR1 and CDR2 sequences are SGHTA and FQGNSA. The CDR3 runs 14 residues. CDR3 nucleotides: TGTGCCAGCAGCATGGGACTGGAACCTTACGAGCAGTACTTC. Protein product: CASSMGLEPYEQYF.

This clonotype was counted many times. The chain uses TRBV7-9 and TRBJ2-1; D unclear. Trimming removed 8 bases at V and 2 bases at J, with 16 bases between. CDR3 length: 15 residues. Germline assignment: CDR1 SEHNR and CDR2 FQNEAQ (reference sequence). The CDR3 DNA is TGTGCCAGCGATTTCGGGCCAGCCCCCTACAATGAGCAGTTCTTC. Amino acid sequence: CASDFGPAPYNEQFF.